This T cell receptor beta chain appears in the sequencing data of a study of T-cell reconstitution after alpha-beta-depleted transplantation in children. The CDR3 covers 19 residues. After removal of 1 base from V and 3 bases from J, the junction contained 16 bases not matched to a gene. Germline V gene sequence: CDR1 SGHDN, CDR2 FVKESK. Construction of the TCRbeta library involved unique molecular identifiers. In TCRdb, the PCR reads were re-called with MiXCR into one record per CDR3 protein. The sample has a few hundred thousand distinct CDR3 sequences; 10% to 15% are singletons. This clonotype was picked up a small number of times.

Sequenced material: PBMCs, mostly from graft donor cells, taken 360 days after TCRalphabeta/CD19-depleted stem cell transplant. This receptor was obtained from a male patient between 5 and 17 years old who had a stem cell transplant for acute myeloid leukemia, so the T cells may come from the graft donor. This chain connects TRBV14 to TRBJ2-7; 9 bases agree with TRBD2. The CDR3 sequence is CASSQVGSGAGGVGYEQYF. The CDR3, as DNA: TGTGCCAGCAGCCAAGTCGGCAGCGGAGCGGGAGGAGTCGGCTACGAGCAGTACTTC.